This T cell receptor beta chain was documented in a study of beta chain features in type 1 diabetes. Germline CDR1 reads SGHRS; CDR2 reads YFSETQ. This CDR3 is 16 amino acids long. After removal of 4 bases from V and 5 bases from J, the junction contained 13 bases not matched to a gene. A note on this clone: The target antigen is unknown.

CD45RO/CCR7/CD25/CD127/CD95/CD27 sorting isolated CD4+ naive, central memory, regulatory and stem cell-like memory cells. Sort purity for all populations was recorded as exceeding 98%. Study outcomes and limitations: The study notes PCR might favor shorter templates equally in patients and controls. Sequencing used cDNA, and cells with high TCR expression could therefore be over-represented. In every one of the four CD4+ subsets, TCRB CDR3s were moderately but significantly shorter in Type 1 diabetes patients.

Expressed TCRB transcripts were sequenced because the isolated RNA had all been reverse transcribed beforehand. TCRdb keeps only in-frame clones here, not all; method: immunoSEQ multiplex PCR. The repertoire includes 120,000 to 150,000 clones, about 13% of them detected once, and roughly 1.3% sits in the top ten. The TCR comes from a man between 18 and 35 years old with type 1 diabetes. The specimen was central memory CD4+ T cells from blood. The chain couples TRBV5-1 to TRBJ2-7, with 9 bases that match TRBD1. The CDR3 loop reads CASSKGTGTGWDEQYF. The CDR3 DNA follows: TGCGCCAGCAGCAAAGGAACCGGGACAGGGTGGGACGAGCAGTACTTC.